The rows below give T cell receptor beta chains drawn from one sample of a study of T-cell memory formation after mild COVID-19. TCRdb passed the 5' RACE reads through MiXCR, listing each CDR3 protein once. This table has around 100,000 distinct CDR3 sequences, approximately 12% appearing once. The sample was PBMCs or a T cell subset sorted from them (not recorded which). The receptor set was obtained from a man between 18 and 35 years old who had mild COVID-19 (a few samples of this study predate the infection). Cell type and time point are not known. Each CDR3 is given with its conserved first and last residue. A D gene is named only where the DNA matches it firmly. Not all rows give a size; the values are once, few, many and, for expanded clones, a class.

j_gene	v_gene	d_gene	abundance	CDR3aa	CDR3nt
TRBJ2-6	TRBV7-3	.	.	CASTGGNSPGANVLTF	TGTGCCAGCACGGGTGGGAACTCACCTGGGGCCAACGTCCTGACTTTC
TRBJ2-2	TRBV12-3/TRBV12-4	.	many	CAITSVTGELFF	TGTGCCATCACTAGTGTCACCGGGGAGCTGTTTTTT
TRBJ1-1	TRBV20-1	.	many	CSARPSGGTEAFF	TGCAGTGCTAGACCTTCTGGAGGCACTGAAGCTTTCTTT
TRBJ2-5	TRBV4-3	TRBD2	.	CASSPSSGGRETQYF	TGCGCCAGCAGCCCTTCTAGCGGGGGAAGAGAGACCCAGTACTTC
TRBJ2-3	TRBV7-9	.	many	CASSFDTQYF	TGTGCCAGCAGCTTTGATACGCAGTATTTT
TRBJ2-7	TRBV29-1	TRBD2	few	CSVDGGYEQYF	TGCAGCGTTGACGGGGGGTACGAGCAGTACTTC
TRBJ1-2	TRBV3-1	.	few	CASSRASPGFDYGYTF	TGTGCCAGCAGCCGGGCCTCTCCAGGGTTTGACTATGGCTACACCTTC
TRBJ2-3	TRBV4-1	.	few	CASSQDEGGSTDTQYF	TGCGCCAGCAGCCAAGATGAGGGCGGAAGCACAGATACGCAGTATTTT
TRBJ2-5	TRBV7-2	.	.	CASSPGWGDSQETQYF	TGTGCCAGCAGCCCTGGGTGGGGGGACTCACAAGAGACCCAGTACTTC
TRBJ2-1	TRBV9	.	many	CASSVKGSYNEQFF	TGTGCCAGCAGCGTAAAAGGTTCCTACAATGAGCAGTTCTTC
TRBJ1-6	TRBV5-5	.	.	CASSLADGRHNSPLHF	TGTGCCAGCAGCTTGGCGGACGGGCGACATAATTCACCCCTCCACTTT
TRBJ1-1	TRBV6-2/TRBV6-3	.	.	CASSYPPGGGGSAFF	TGTGCCAGCAGTTACCCGCCTGGAGGGGGAGGTTCTGCTTTCTTT
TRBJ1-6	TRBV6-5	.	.	CASSPPRGSPLHF	TGTGCCAGCTCCCCCCCCCGTGGTTCACCCCTCCACTTT
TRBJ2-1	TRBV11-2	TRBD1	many	CASSSGTGIPFF	TGTGCCAGCAGTTCCGGGACAGGGATACCGTTCTTC
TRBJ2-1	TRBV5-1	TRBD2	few	CASSLVLAGGSYNEQFF	TGCGCCAGCAGCTTGGTGCTCGCGGGGGGCTCCTACAATGAGCAGTTCTTC
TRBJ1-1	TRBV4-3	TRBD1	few	CASSQTRTGTNTEAFF	TGCGCCAGCAGCCAAACCCGGACAGGGACGAACACTGAAGCTTTCTTT